This TCR beta chain originates from a study of post-analysis software for immune sequencing data. V dropped 7 bases and J dropped 1 base, with 15 bases sitting between them. The germline V gene has CDR1 SEHNR and CDR2 FQNEAQ (reference sequence). This CDR3 contains 15 residues. Study results and caveats: When patients were compared with controls, 4 or 5 TRBV segments were more frequent, TRBV5-6, TRBV5-1 and TRBV20-1 among them.

Tagging with unique molecular identifiers was a feature of the TCR beta cDNA libraries. TCRdb recomputed calls from the PCR reads with MiXCR, one row per CDR3 protein. The table shows about 820,000 distinct CDR3 sequences, with approximately 50% occurring only once. Concerning this clonotype itself: Antigen specificity is unknown.

V usage is TRBV7-9 and J usage is TRBJ2-3; D might be TRBD1 (6 bases). The source is a girl under 18 with multiple sclerosis. The sample was blood. DNA for the CDR3: TGTGCCAGCATCCGCGGCTCAGGGGGCACAGATACGCAGTATTTT. It encodes CASIRGSGGTDTQYF.